This T cell receptor beta chain originates from a study of shared clonotypes between healthy human individuals. Partitioning of CD4+ cells yielded a CD45RA+ naive subset and a CD45RA-negative memory subset. This clone occurred many times. Its antigen is not identified. The sample carries other DNA sequences with the same CDR3. Libraries were prepared by immunoSEQ multiplex PCR; TCRdb keeps only in-frame clonotypes and omits some of them. The sample gives approximately 1.1 million clones, around 78% of which show up once; approximately 0.5% is in the top ten. Study-level findings and limits: Inspection by rarefaction showed sorted-subset sequencing to be incomplete despite large depth.

Germline values: CDR1 SNHLY, CDR2 FYNNEI. This CDR3 has 13 residues. V was shortened by 3 bases and J by 0 bases, with 3 bases between the two germline ends. This chain uses TRBV2 with TRBJ1-5; D not certain. Sequencing used memory CD4+ T cells from PBMCs. Subset noted: CD45RA-negative fraction. This receptor was taken from a man younger than 35 in good health. Some clones in this sample may be carry-over from other donors' samples. The CDR3 DNA reads as TGTGCCAGCAGTGACATTAGCAATCAGCCCCAGCATTTT. Translation: CASSDISNQPQHF.